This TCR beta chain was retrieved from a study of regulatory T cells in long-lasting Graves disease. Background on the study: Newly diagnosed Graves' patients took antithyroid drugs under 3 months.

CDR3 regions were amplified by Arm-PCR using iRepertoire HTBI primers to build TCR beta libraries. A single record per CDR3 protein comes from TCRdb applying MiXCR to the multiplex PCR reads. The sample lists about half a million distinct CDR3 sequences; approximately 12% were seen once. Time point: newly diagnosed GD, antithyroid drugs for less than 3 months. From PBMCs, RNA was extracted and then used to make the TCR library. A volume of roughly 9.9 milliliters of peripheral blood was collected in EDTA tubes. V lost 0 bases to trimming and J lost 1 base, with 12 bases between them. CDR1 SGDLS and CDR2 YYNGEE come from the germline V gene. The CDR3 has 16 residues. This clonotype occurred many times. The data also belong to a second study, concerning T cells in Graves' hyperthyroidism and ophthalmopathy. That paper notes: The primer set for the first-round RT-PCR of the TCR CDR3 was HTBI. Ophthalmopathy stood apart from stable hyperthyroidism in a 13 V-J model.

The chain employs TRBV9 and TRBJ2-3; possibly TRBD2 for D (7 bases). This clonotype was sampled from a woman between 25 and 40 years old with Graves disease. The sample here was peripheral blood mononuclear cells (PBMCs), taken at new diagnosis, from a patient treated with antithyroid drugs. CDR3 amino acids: CASSVEGGRGTDTQYF. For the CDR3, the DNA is TGTGCCAGCAGCGTAGAGGGGGGGCGCGGCACAGATACGCAGTATTTT.